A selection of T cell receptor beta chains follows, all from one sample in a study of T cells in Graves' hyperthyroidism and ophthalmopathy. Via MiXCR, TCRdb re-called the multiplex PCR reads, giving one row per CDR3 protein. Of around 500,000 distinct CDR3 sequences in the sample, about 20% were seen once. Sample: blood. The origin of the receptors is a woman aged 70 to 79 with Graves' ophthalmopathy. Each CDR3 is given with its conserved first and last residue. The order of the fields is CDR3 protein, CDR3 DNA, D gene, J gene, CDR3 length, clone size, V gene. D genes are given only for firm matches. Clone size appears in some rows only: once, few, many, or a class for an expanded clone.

CDR3: CSAPSGLADYEQYF
DNA: TGCAGTGCTCCTTCGGGACTAGCGGACTACGAGCAGTACTTC
D: TRBD2
J: TRBJ2-7
length: 14
size: .
V: TRBV20-1

CDR3: CSAKPFRDRVTDTQYF
DNA: TGCAGTGCAAAACCCTTCCGGGACAGGGTTACAGATACGCAGTATTTT
D: TRBD1
J: TRBJ2-3
length: 16
size: .
V: TRBV20-1

CDR3: CASSLSGGVDYEQYF
DNA: TGTGCCAGCAGCTTAAGTGGCGGGGTAGACTACGAGCAGTACTTC
D: .
J: TRBJ2-7
length: 15
size: many
V: TRBV7-2

CDR3: CASRLGDEQYF
DNA: TGTGCCAGCAGACTAGGGGACGAGCAGTACTTC
D: .
J: TRBJ2-7
length: 11
size: .
V: TRBV6-1

CDR3: CASSPTAGHTDTQYF
DNA: TGCGCCAGCAGCCCTACAGCGGGCCACACAGATACGCAGTATTTT
D: .
J: TRBJ2-3
length: 15
size: .
V: TRBV5-1

CDR3: CASSLQQIDMGYTF
DNA: TGTGCCAGCAGCTTGCAACAGATCGATATGGGCTACACCTTC
D: .
J: TRBJ1-2
length: 14
size: .
V: TRBV5-5

CDR3: CAWSAQETQYF
DNA: TGTGCCTGGAGTGCTCAAGAGACCCAGTACTTC
D: .
J: TRBJ2-5
length: 11
size: .
V: TRBV30

CDR3: CASSVVAQGDGYTF
DNA: TGTGCCAGCAGCGTAGTGGCACAGGGCGATGGCTACACCTTC
D: .
J: TRBJ1-2
length: 14
size: few
V: TRBV9

CDR3: CASTQRENTGELFF
DNA: TGTGCCAGCACACAGCGGGAGAACACCGGGGAGCTGTTTTTT
D: TRBD2
J: TRBJ2-2
length: 14
size: .
V: TRBV3-1

CDR3: CASVPHGANQETQYF
DNA: TGTGCTAGTGTTCCCCACGGGGCTAACCAAGAGACCCAGTACTTC
D: .
J: TRBJ2-5
length: 15
size: few
V: TRBV12-5

CDR3: CASSQGGGGQSYGYTF
DNA: TGTGCCAGCAGCCAAGGAGGGGGGGGTCAAAGCTATGGCTACACCTTC
D: .
J: TRBJ1-2
length: 16
size: .
V: TRBV3-1

CDR3: CASSLEVARYTDTQYF
DNA: TGTGCCAGCAGCTTAGAGGTAGCTAGGTACACAGATACGCAGTATTTT
D: .
J: TRBJ2-3
length: 16
size: few
V: TRBV11-2

CDR3: CASRAAGGTGIYEQYF
DNA: TGTGCCAGCAGGGCGGCGGGAGGGACAGGGATCTACGAGCAGTACTTC
D: .
J: TRBJ2-7
length: 16
size: .
V: TRBV25-1

CDR3: CASHYRDSLNSPLHF
DNA: TGTGCCAGTCACTACCGGGACAGCCTTAATTCACCCCTCCACTTT
D: TRBD1
J: TRBJ1-6
length: 15
size: .
V: TRBV19

CDR3: CASSFSRGRMNTEAFF
DNA: TGTGCCAGCAGTTTCTCAAGGGGACGGATGAACACTGAAGCTTTCTTT
D: .
J: TRBJ1-1
length: 16
size: many
V: TRBV28

CDR3: CASSLVGVTDTQYF
DNA: TGTGCCAGCAGCTTAGTAGGGGTGACAGATACGCAGTATTTT
D: .
J: TRBJ2-3
length: 14
size: .
V: TRBV7-2

CDR3: CASSLLGAGNTIYF
DNA: TGTGCCAGCAGTTTACTAGGGGCTGGAAACACCATATATTTT
D: .
J: TRBJ1-3
length: 14
size: many
V: TRBV28

CDR3: CATSDNRLAGAGELFF
DNA: TGTGCCACCAGTGATAATCGTCTAGCGGGAGCCGGGGAGCTGTTTTTT
D: TRBD2
J: TRBJ2-2
length: 16
size: few
V: TRBV24-1

CDR3: CSVGQGTGGAFF
DNA: TGCAGCGTTGGCCAGGGGACAGGGGGAGCTTTCTTT
D: TRBD1
J: TRBJ1-1
length: 12
size: few
V: TRBV29-1

CDR3: CSAAQGPGELFF
DNA: TGCAGTGCAGCTCAGGGACCCGGGGAGCTGTTTTTT
D: .
J: TRBJ2-2
length: 12
size: .
V: TRBV20-1

CDR3: CASSPGLAGLETQYF
DNA: TGCGCCAGCAGTCCTGGGCTAGCGGGGTTAGAGACCCAGTACTTC
D: TRBD2
J: TRBJ2-5
length: 15
size: .
V: TRBV4-1

CDR3: CASSLRKQGETQYF
DNA: TGTGCCAGCAGCTTACGAAAGCAGGGTGAGACCCAGTACTTC
D: .
J: TRBJ2-5
length: 14
size: few
V: TRBV5-6

CDR3: CASSLSGSGVDTQYF
DNA: TGTGCCAGCAGCCTTAGCGGGAGTGGGGTAGATACGCAGTATTTT
D: TRBD2
J: TRBJ2-3
length: 15
size: .
V: TRBV6-1

CDR3: CASSYSINRGIGNQPQHF
DNA: TGTGCCAGCAGTTACTCGATTAACCGGGGTATTGGCAATCAGCCCCAGCATTTT
D: .
J: TRBJ1-5
length: 18
size: few
V: TRBV6-2/TRBV6-3

CDR3: CSVALASSTDTQYF
DNA: TGCAGCGTTGCCCTAGCGTCTAGCACAGATACGCAGTATTTT
D: .
J: TRBJ2-3
length: 14
size: few
V: TRBV29-1

CDR3: CSAQLQGSMNEQFF
DNA: TGCAGTGCTCAGTTACAGGGGTCGATGAATGAGCAGTTCTTC
D: TRBD1
J: TRBJ2-1
length: 14
size: .
V: TRBV20-1

CDR3: CASSLGGPDTEAFF
DNA: TGCGCCAGCAGCTTGGGAGGGCCGGACACTGAAGCTTTCTTT
D: .
J: TRBJ1-1
length: 14
size: .
V: TRBV5-1

CDR3: CAWSYGGSSYNEQFF
DNA: TGTGCCTGGAGTTACGGCGGGTCCTCCTACAATGAGCAGTTCTTC
D: .
J: TRBJ2-1
length: 15
size: .
V: TRBV30

CDR3: CSAAAGQDGYTF
DNA: TGCAGTGCGGCAGCCGGGCAGGATGGCTACACCTTC
D: .
J: TRBJ1-2
length: 12
size: .
V: TRBV20-1

CDR3: CASSLEGGSGAYNEQFF
DNA: TGTGCCAGCAGCTTAGAAGGGGGGAGCGGAGCTTACAATGAGCAGTTCTTC
D: .
J: TRBJ2-1
length: 17
size: many
V: TRBV11-2

CDR3: CASSQGGSGTYEQYF
DNA: TGTGCCAGCAGTCAGGGAGGGTCCGGGACCTACGAGCAGTACTTC
D: TRBD2
J: TRBJ2-7
length: 15
size: .
V: TRBV2

CDR3: CASSGGRPGTGALHF
DNA: TGTGCCAGCAGCGGGGGAAGACCGGGAACAGGGGCCCTCCACTTT
D: TRBD1
J: TRBJ1-6
length: 15
size: many
V: TRBV7-2

CDR3: CSANFLGGAGTEAFF
DNA: TGCAGTGCTAATTTTCTTGGGGGCGCGGGCACTGAAGCTTTCTTT
D: .
J: TRBJ1-1
length: 15
size: .
V: TRBV20-1

CDR3: CASKVSLAGNTEAFF
DNA: TGCGCCAGCAAAGTCTCGCTTGCAGGGAACACTGAAGCTTTCTTT
D: .
J: TRBJ1-1
length: 15
size: few
V: TRBV5-1

CDR3: CASSLLAPYGYTF
DNA: TGTGCCAGCAGTTTGTTGGCCCCTTATGGCTACACCTTC
D: .
J: TRBJ1-2
length: 13
size: many
V: TRBV28

CDR3: CASSPDSLGYGYTF
DNA: TGTGCCAGCTCACCGGACAGCCTTGGCTATGGCTACACCTTC
D: .
J: TRBJ1-2
length: 14
size: .
V: TRBV18

CDR3: CASNTGIQSYEQYF
DNA: TGTGCCAGCAACACCGGGATCCAATCCTACGAGCAGTACTTC
D: .
J: TRBJ2-7
length: 14
size: .
V: TRBV28

CDR3: CSARPLLAGAGNEQFF
DNA: TGCAGTGCTAGGCCTCTACTAGCGGGAGCTGGCAATGAGCAGTTCTTC
D: TRBD2
J: TRBJ2-1
length: 16
size: .
V: TRBV20-1

CDR3: CASTSGGYGYTF
DNA: TGTGCCAGCACCTCGGGTGGCTATGGCTACACCTTC
D: .
J: TRBJ1-2
length: 12
size: .
V: TRBV6-1

CDR3: CASSSNLPSYEQYF
DNA: TGTGCCAGTAGTTCTAACCTCCCCTCCTACGAGCAGTACTTC
D: .
J: TRBJ2-7
length: 14
size: .
V: TRBV19

CDR3: CASSYSGRAGDTQYF
DNA: TGTGCCAGCAGCTATAGCGGGAGAGCGGGGGATACGCAGTATTTT
D: TRBD2
J: TRBJ2-3
length: 15
size: few
V: TRBV9

CDR3: CASSPTQRGEQYF
DNA: TGTGCCAGCAGCCCCACACAGAGGGGAGAGCAGTACTTC
D: .
J: TRBJ2-7
length: 13
size: .
V: TRBV3-1

CDR3: CASSSRRDVVSYNEQFF
DNA: TGTGCCAGCAGCTCCCGCCGGGATGTGGTGTCCTACAATGAGCAGTTCTTC
D: .
J: TRBJ2-1
length: 17
size: few
V: TRBV11-1

CDR3: CSVLSRESTDTQYF
DNA: TGCAGCGTCCTTTCTAGGGAGAGCACAGATACGCAGTATTTT
D: .
J: TRBJ2-3
length: 14
size: few
V: TRBV29-1

CDR3: CASSEPRGEQFF
DNA: TGTGCCAGTAGTGAACCTAGGGGAGAGCAGTTCTTC
D: .
J: TRBJ2-1
length: 12
size: .
V: TRBV19

CDR3: CASSLDRLARDTQYF
DNA: TGTGCCAGCAGCTTAGACCGGCTAGCTAGGGATACGCAGTATTTT
D: .
J: TRBJ2-3
length: 15
size: .
V: TRBV7-8

CDR3: CAWNDRQQNTEAFF
DNA: TGTGCCTGGAACGACAGGCAACAGAACACTGAAGCTTTCTTT
D: .
J: TRBJ1-1
length: 14
size: .
V: TRBV30

CDR3: CASSIKGDNEQFF
DNA: TGTGCCAGCAGTATAAAAGGGGACAATGAGCAGTTCTTC
D: .
J: TRBJ2-1
length: 13
size: .
V: TRBV27

CDR3: CASSLVYSSEAFF
DNA: TGTGCCAGCAGCTTAGTTTATAGTAGTGAAGCTTTCTTT
D: .
J: TRBJ1-1
length: 13
size: many
V: TRBV11-2

CDR3: CASSLPTGLNSNQPQHF
DNA: TGTGCCAGCAGTTTACCGACAGGGTTGAATAGCAATCAGCCCCAGCATTTT
D: TRBD1
J: TRBJ1-5
length: 17
size: many
V: TRBV28

CDR3: CASSLRASGTNYEQYF
DNA: TGTGCCAGCAGTTTAAGGGCTAGCGGGACGAACTACGAGCAGTACTTC
D: TRBD2
J: TRBJ2-7
length: 16
size: many
V: TRBV27

CDR3: CASSPGPRGTDTQYF
DNA: TGTGCCAGCAGTCCCGGTCCCAGGGGCACAGATACGCAGTATTTT
D: .
J: TRBJ2-3
length: 15
size: .
V: TRBV12-3/TRBV12-4

CDR3: CASSWNIQGASGETQYF
DNA: TGCGCCAGCAGCTGGAATATCCAGGGGGCGAGTGGGGAGACCCAGTACTTC
D: TRBD1
J: TRBJ2-5
length: 17
size: few
V: TRBV5-1

CDR3: CASTIGNYGYTF
DNA: TGTGCCAGCACCATAGGGAACTATGGCTACACCTTC
D: .
J: TRBJ1-2
length: 12
size: many
V: TRBV12-3/TRBV12-4

CDR3: CASKRDSGGRDTQYF
DNA: TGTGCCAGCAAAAGAGATAGCGGGGGTAGAGATACGCAGTATTTT
D: TRBD2
J: TRBJ2-3
length: 15
size: .
V: TRBV12-3/TRBV12-4

CDR3: CASSSPAGVGTEAFF
DNA: TGTGCCAGCAGTTCCCCGGCCGGGGTGGGCACTGAAGCTTTCTTT
D: .
J: TRBJ1-1
length: 15
size: many
V: TRBV6-1

CDR3: CASSRSLGGKVTQYF
DNA: TGTGCCAGCAGTAGGTCCTTAGGGGGGAAAGTGACCCAGTACTTC
D: .
J: TRBJ2-5
length: 15
size: .
V: TRBV7-2